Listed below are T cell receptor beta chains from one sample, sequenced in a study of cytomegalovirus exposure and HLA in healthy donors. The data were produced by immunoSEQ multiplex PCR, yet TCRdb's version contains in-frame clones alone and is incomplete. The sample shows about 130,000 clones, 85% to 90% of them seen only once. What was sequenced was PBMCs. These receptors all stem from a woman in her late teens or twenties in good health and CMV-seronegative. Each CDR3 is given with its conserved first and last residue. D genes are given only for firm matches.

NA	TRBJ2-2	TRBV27	CASSLIGVATGELFF
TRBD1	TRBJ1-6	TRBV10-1	CASSDQDRDNSPLHF
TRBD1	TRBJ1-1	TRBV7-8	CASSLSQGRTEAFF
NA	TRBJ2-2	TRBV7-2	CASSLDIGELFF
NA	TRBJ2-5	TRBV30	CAWARGFNQETQYF
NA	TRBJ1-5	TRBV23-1	CASSQSGGDLGQPQHF
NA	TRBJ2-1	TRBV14	CASSLYNEQFF
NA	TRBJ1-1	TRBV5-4	CASRGVEGNTEAFF
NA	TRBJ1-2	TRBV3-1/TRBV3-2	CASNPSGTF
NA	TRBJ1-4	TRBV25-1	CASGTGDREKLFF
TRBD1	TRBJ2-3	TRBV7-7	CASSRQGSTDTQYF
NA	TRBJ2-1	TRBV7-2	CASSPDGGRSSYNEQFF
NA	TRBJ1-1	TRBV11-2	CASSWVGVKNTEAFF
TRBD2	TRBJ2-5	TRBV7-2	CASSMEREGQETQYF
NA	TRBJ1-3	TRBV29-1	CSVVGGADTIYF
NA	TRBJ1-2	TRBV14	CASSQDRTASYGYTF
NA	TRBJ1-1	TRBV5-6	CASSLTVNTEAFF
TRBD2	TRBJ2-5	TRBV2	CAKGGSDGETQYF
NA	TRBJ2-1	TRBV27	CASSPRGYEQFF
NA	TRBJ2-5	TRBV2	CASSEGRRPGKTQYF
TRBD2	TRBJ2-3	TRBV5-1	CASSLVGREVPDTQYF
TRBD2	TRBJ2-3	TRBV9	CASSSGLAGGLGTDTQYF
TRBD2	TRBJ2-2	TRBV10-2	CASSESGGRGIVGELFF